Listed below are T cell receptor beta chains from one sample, sequenced in a study of blood T cell repertoires in COVID-19. Method: immunoSEQ multiplex PCR; TCRdb's copy keeps in-frame clones and lacks some. The data show about 160,000 clones, around 74% seen once. The sample was peripheral blood. These receptors were taken from a man aged 65-85 years with acute or convalescent COVID-19. Both conserved end residues are part of each CDR3. D genes are given only for firm matches. The size field is filled for only some rows; it gives once, few, many or a size class.

cdr3_nt cdr3_aa clone_size d_call j_call v_call
TGTGCCAGCAGTGTGGAGGCCGGGGGTAGGCAAGAGACCCAGTACTTC CASSVEAGGRQETQYF - - TRBJ2-5 TRBV6-4
TGTGCCTGGAGTAGAGGCAGGGCGAATGAGCAGTTCTTC CAWSRGRANEQFF few - TRBJ2-1 TRBV30
TGTGCCAGCAGCTTAAGGACAGGGGGATTTTGGGAGACCCAGTACTTC CASSLRTGGFWETQYF - TRBD1 TRBJ2-5 TRBV11-3
TGTGCCTGGAGTGGGTCTTCGGTTGGTTCGGCCCAGCATTTT CAWSGSSVGSAQHF - - TRBJ1-5 TRBV30
TGTGCCAGCTCATCTACCCTAGCGGGGGGCGGCAGTGAGCAGTTCTTC CASSSTLAGGGSEQFF - TRBD2 TRBJ2-1 TRBV18
TGTGCCAGCAGCCAACAGGAACCAACGAATTCACCCCTCCACTTT CASSQQEPTNSPLHF - - TRBJ1-6 TRBV6-2/TRBV6-3
TGTGCCAGCAGCCCAAGGACAGATGATGGCTACACCTTC CASSPRTDDGYTF - - TRBJ1-2 TRBV9
TGCGCCAGCAGCTACGGTACTAGCGGCGGGGGAGATACGCAGTATTTT CASSYGTSGGGDTQYF - TRBD2 TRBJ2-3 TRBV5-1
TGCGCCAGCAGTTGGACTCGGGAGAGCACAGATACGCAGTATTTT CASSWTRESTDTQYF - - TRBJ2-3 TRBV10-2
TGTGCCAGCAGCAGACAGGGACAGTACTCACCCCTCCACTTT CASSRQGQYSPLHF once - TRBJ1-6 TRBV21-1
TGTGCCAGCAGTTATCGACAGTATAATGAAAAACTGTTTTTT CASSYRQYNEKLFF - - TRBJ1-4 TRBV6-6
TGTGCCAGCAGCTTGGTTAGCGGGGGGCCCACCGGGGAGCTGTTTTTT CASSLVSGGPTGELFF - TRBD2 TRBJ2-2 TRBV5-5
TGTGCCAGCAGCCCCCACGACAGGGCCTCTGACGAGCAGTACTTC CASSPHDRASDEQYF - - TRBJ2-7 TRBV21-1
TGTGCCAGCAGCTTGAGGATAGGAGTCCTGACTTTC CASSLRIGVLTF - - TRBJ2-6 TRBV7-3
TGTGCCAGCAGCCTCCGGGACAGGGTTTCTGGGGCCAACGTCCTGACTTTC CASSLRDRVSGANVLTF - TRBD1 TRBJ2-6 TRBV7-8
TGTGCCAGCAGCTGGCCCGGACTAGCGGGGAACACCGGGGAGCTGTTTTTT CASSWPGLAGNTGELFF - TRBD2 TRBJ2-2 TRBV5-6
TGTGCCAGCAGTGGGTTCCAGGACAGGGTGGGATATGGCTACACCTTC CASSGFQDRVGYGYTF - TRBD1 TRBJ1-2 TRBV25-1
TGTGCCAGCACCGAGGCGGGGGGGCCGGCAGATACGCAGTATTTT CASTEAGGPADTQYF - TRBD2 TRBJ2-3 TRBV2
TGTGCCAGTAGTAACTTAGACAATGAGCAGTTCTTC CASSNLDNEQFF - - TRBJ2-1 TRBV19
TGTGCCAGCAGCCAGGGACAGGGTGGTGGAAACACCATATATTTT CASSQGQGGGNTIYF once TRBD1 TRBJ1-3 TRBV3-1/TRBV3-2
TGTGCCAGTAGCCAAGCGCGGGGAAGCGCCTACAATGAGCAGTTCTTC CASSQARGSAYNEQFF - - TRBJ2-1 TRBV19
TGTGCCAGCAGCCAAGAGGTGGGGCAGAAGCAGTTCTTC CASSQEVGQKQFF - - TRBJ2-1 TRBV14
TGTGCCAGCAGTACCGCCCCGGGAGAGGTCGGGGAGCTGTTTTTT CASSTAPGEVGELFF - - TRBJ2-2 TRBV6-5
TGTGCCAGCAGTTTGGGGGGTAACTATGGCTACACCTTC CASSLGGNYGYTF - - TRBJ1-2 TRBV27
TGTGCCAGCAGCTCCTACCGAACTGCAGATACGCAGTATTTT CASSSYRTADTQYF once - TRBJ2-3 TRBV13
TGTGCCAGCAGCCGTGCTAGCGGGGATTACAATGAGCAGTTCTTC CASSRASGDYNEQFF once TRBD2 TRBJ2-1 TRBV11-2
TGTGCCAGCAGCTTGCTCGCGCGACAGGGTGAAAACACCTTC CASSLLARQGENTF - TRBD1 TRBJ1-2 TRBV5-5
TGTGCCAGCAGCCTGACAGGAGCAAATCAGCCCCAGCATTTT CASSLTGANQPQHF few - TRBJ1-5 TRBV7-3
TGTGCCAGCAGGCCACAGTTCCAAGAGACCCAGTACTTC CASRPQFQETQYF - - TRBJ2-5 TRBV6-5
TGTGCCAGCAGCCAGGGACAGGGGGCGTCGGGCTACACCTTC CASSQGQGASGYTF - TRBD1 TRBJ1-2 TRBV6-5
TGTGCCAGCAGCACCCACACGATACAAGAGACCCAGTACTTC CASSTHTIQETQYF once - TRBJ2-5 TRBV7-2
TGTGCCAGCAGTTTACAGACTAGCGGAAACTACGAGCAGTACTTC CASSLQTSGNYEQYF - TRBD2 TRBJ2-7 TRBV27
TGTGCCAGCAGTTTCCGGGGGGTTAGCACTGAAGCTTTCTTT CASSFRGVSTEAFF - - TRBJ1-1 TRBV28
TGTGCCAGCAGCTCCAGTATGAACACTGAAGCTTTCTTT CASSSSMNTEAFF - - TRBJ1-1 TRBV11-3
TGTGCCAGCAGCGTAGGAGATCGGACAGAGGATGGCTACACCTTC CASSVGDRTEDGYTF - - TRBJ1-2 TRBV9
TGTGCCAGTAGTATGTTTCAACGGGGCACCGGGGAGCTGTTTTTT CASSMFQRGTGELFF - - TRBJ2-2 TRBV19
TGCGCCAGCAGCTTGAGGGTAGGGGGCGCCCAAGAGACCCAGTACTTC CASSLRVGGAQETQYF - TRBD1 TRBJ2-5 TRBV5-1
TGTGCCAGCAGTGAAGAGGGGTCACTTAGGAATGAGCAGTTCTTC CASSEEGSLRNEQFF once - TRBJ2-1 TRBV6-1
TGTGCCAGCAGTAAACTAGCGGGAGGATTCGATACGCAGTATTTT CASSKLAGGFDTQYF - TRBD2 TRBJ2-3 TRBV6-4
TGTGCCAGTAGTATTACAGGGATCACGGGTGGCTACACCTTC CASSITGITGGYTF - - TRBJ1-2 TRBV19
TGTGCCAGCAGCCGACCGGGACTAGCGGTAAACACCGGGGAGCTGTTTTTT CASSRPGLAVNTGELFF - TRBD2 TRBJ2-2 TRBV3-1/TRBV3-2
TGTGCCAGCAGTCCTTTAGCGGGATCCTACAATGAGCAGTTCTTC CASSPLAGSYNEQFF - TRBD2 TRBJ2-1 TRBV6-5
TGTGCCAGCAGCCAAGATTTAGCCCAGTACTTC CASSQDLAQYF few - TRBJ2-5 TRBV3-1/TRBV3-2
TGTGCCAGCAGCCAATTGAACACCGGGGAGCTGTTTTTT CASSQLNTGELFF many - TRBJ2-2 TRBV7-3
TGCAGCGCACGGACAGAGGCGTTCTATGGCTACACCTTC CSARTEAFYGYTF - - TRBJ1-2 TRBV29-1
TGTGCCAGCAGCGTGGACAGCTACGAGCAGTACTTC CASSVDSYEQYF few - TRBJ2-7 TRBV5-4
TGTGCCAGCAGCCAGGCAGGGGATGGGGAAAAACTGTTTTTT CASSQAGDGEKLFF - - TRBJ1-4 TRBV9